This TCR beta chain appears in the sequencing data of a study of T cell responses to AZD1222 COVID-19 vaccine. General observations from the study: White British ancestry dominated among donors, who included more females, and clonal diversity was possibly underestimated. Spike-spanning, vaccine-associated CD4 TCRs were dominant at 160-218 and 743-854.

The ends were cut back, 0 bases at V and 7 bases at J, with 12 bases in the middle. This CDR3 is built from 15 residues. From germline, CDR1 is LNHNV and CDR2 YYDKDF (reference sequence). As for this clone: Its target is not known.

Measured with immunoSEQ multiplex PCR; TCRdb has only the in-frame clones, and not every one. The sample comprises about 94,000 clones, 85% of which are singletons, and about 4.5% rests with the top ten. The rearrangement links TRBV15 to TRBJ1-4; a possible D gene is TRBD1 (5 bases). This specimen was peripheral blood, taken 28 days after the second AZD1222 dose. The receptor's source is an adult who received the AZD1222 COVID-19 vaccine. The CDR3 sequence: CATSREQVMVEKLFF. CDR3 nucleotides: TGTGCCACCAGCAGAGAACAGGTGATGGTTGAAAAACTGTTTTTT.